This T cell receptor beta chain emerged from a study of beta chain features in type 1 diabetes. Study results and limitations: Individuals with type 1 diabetes displayed fewer insertions and more deletions at VDJ junctions. Type 1 diabetes patients had moderately but significantly shorter TCRB CDR3s in all four CD4+ subsets.

Of the isolated RNA, all was reverse transcribed, and so the sequenced material was expressed TCRB transcripts. Measured with immunoSEQ multiplex PCR; TCRdb has only the in-frame clones, and not every one. The sample yields hundreds of thousands of clones, around 9% seen once. Staining for CD45RO/CCR7/CD25/CD127/CD95/CD27 allowed sorting of CD4+ naive, central memory, regulatory and stem cell-like memory cells. About this clone: Its antigen remains unidentified. This sample also contains other DNA sequences that code for the same CDR3.

CDR1 and CDR2 from the germline V gene are SGHTA and FQGNSA. The CDR3 totals 14 residues. Trimming took off 3 bases at V and 1 base at J, with 9 bases between the two ends. Material: central memory CD4+ T cells from blood. The rearrangement joins TRBV7-2 to TRBJ1-1; D gene uncertain. The TCR was taken from a man aged 25 to 40 with type 1 diabetes. CDR3 residues: CASSFSRGNTEAFF. The DNA of the CDR3 is TGTGCCAGCAGCTTCTCGAGAGGGAACACTGAAGCTTTCTTT.